This T cell receptor beta chain was sequenced for a study of cytomegalovirus exposure and HLA in healthy donors. V was shortened by 6 bases and J by 1 base, with 13 bases between the two germline ends. Germline V gene lookup returns CDR1 MDHEN and CDR2 SYDVKM. CDR3 length equals 14 residues. This clone was counted a few times. Vbeta (60) and Jbeta (13) primers were used in the PCR. Profiled with immunoSEQ multiplex PCR; TCRdb holds only in-frame clones, not every one. This repertoire shows roughly 44,000 clones, 65% to 85% found once; its top ten account for under 3%. This clonotype was sampled from a man aged 45-65 years in good health and CMV-seronegative. Material for sequencing was PBMCs. The rearrangement joins TRBV28 to TRBJ2-7; weak D call: TRBD2 (5 bases). This CDR3 reads CASRPDGISYEQYF. The CDR3 DNA is TGTGCCAGCAGGCCTGACGGGATTTCCTACGAGCAGTACTTC.